This is a list of T cell receptor beta chains from one sample in a study of cytomegalovirus exposure and HLA in healthy donors. The method was immunoSEQ multiplex PCR; TCRdb's version includes in-frame clones alone and lacks a portion of them. The repertoire holds 180,000 or so clones, with 65% to 75% as singletons. The sample consisted of PBMCs. The receptors here all came from a human donor in good health. The CDR3 runs from the conserved cysteine through the conserved F or W. The D gene is left open where the match is weak. Some rows mark clone size as missing; the rest say once, few, many or name a class of expanded clone.

J gene,V gene,D gene,clone size,CDR3 DNA,CDR3 protein
TRBJ1-4,TRBV25-1,.,.,TGTGCCAGCAGTTTCCCGGGACAACCATTTGAAAAACTGTTTTTT,CASSFPGQPFEKLFF
TRBJ1-2,TRBV11-2,.,.,TGTGCCAGCAGCTCTCTAAGGACAGATGGCTACACCTTC,CASSSLRTDGYTF
TRBJ1-6,TRBV2,.,.,TGTGCCAGCAAGTCAGGTCGGAATTCACCCCTCCACTTT,CASKSGRNSPLHF
TRBJ1-3,TRBV10-3,TRBD1,.,TGTGCCATAAGGCCACAACAGGGGGCCAACACCATATATTTT,CAIRPQQGANTIYF
TRBJ2-7,TRBV6-5,.,.,TGTGCATCGAGGGCAGGGAGGTGGGACGAGCAGTACTTC,CASRAGRWDEQYF
TRBJ2-7,TRBV4-1,.,once,TGCGCCAGCAGCCAATTATTGGTCACTCCAATCTACGAGCAGTACTTC,CASSQLLVTPIYEQYF
TRBJ1-2,TRBV18,.,.,TGTGCCAGCTCGGATAAGACAGGTTCGAATTATGGCTACACCTTC,CASSDKTGSNYGYTF
TRBJ2-7,TRBV5-1,.,.,TGCGCCAGCAGCCTAGGACAGACCTCCTACGAGCAGTACTTC,CASSLGQTSYEQYF
TRBJ1-2,TRBV5-1,TRBD1,.,TGCGCCAGCAGCTTGTTGGCGACAGGGAACTATGGCTACACCTTC,CASSLLATGNYGYTF
TRBJ1-4,TRBV4-1,TRBD1,once,TGCGCCAGCAGCCTACCTCTAGGGACAGGGAATGAAAAACTGTTTTTT,CASSLPLGTGNEKLFF
TRBJ1-1,TRBV6-4,.,.,TGTGCCAGCAGGCAAATGAGGTCGTCCCCTGAAGCTTTCTTT,CASRQMRSSPEAFF
TRBJ1-2,TRBV9,TRBD1,few,TGTGCCAGCAGCGCCTATAGGGACAGTAACTATGGCTACACCTTC,CASSAYRDSNYGYTF
TRBJ1-4,TRBV7-2,.,.,TGTGCCAGCAGCCCCAACGATGCGGGTTTGGGTGAAAAACTGTTTTTT,CASSPNDAGLGEKLFF
TRBJ2-1,TRBV19,.,few,TGTGCCAGTAGTATCTCACTAGTGAATGAGCAGTTCTTC,CASSISLVNEQFF
TRBJ1-1,TRBV18,.,few,TGTGCCAGCTCACCAATTCGTGCGGGGTCGAACACTGAAGCTTTCTTT,CASSPIRAGSNTEAFF
TRBJ2-1,TRBV7-8,TRBD2,.,TGTGCCAGCAGTAGGGAAGGCGCGGGGGCCTACAATGAGCAGTTCTTC,CASSREGAGAYNEQFF